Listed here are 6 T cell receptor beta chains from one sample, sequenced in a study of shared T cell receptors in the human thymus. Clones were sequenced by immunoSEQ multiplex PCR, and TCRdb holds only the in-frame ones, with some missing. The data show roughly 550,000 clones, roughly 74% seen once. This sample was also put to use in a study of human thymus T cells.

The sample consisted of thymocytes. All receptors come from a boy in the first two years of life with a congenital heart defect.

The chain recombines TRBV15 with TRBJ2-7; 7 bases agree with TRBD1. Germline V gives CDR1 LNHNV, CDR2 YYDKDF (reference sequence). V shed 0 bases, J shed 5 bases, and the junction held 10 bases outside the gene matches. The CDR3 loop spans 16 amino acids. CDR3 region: CATSRDSRQGPHEQYF. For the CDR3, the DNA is TGTGCCACCAGCAGAGATTCGAGACAGGGCCCCCACGAGCAGTACTTC.

The CDR3 loop reads CASRTAGVQETQYF. The CDR3, as DNA: TGTGCCAGCAGGACGGCCGGAGTGCAAGAGACCCAGTACTTC. The rearrangement uses TRBV28 and TRBJ2-5; D remains ambiguous. This CDR3 region has 14 residues. V lost 6 bases and J 2 bases, leaving 13 bases between the germline ends. Germline V gene lookup returns CDR1 MDHEN and CDR2 SYDVKM.

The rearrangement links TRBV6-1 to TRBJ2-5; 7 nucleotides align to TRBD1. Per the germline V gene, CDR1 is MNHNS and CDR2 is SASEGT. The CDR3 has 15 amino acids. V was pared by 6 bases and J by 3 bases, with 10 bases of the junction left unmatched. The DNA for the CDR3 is TGTGCCAGCAGAGCTACCCGGGACAGTAAAGAGACCCAGTACTTC. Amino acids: CASRATRDSKETQYF.

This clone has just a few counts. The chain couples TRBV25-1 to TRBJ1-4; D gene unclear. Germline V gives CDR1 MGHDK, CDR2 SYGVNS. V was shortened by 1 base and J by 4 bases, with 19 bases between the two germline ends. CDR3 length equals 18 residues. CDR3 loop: CASSESPRRGEGNEKLFF. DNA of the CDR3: TGTGCCAGCAGTGAATCCCCTCGACGAGGTGAGGGTAATGAAAAACTGTTTTTT. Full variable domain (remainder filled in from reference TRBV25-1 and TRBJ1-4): EADIYQTPRYLVIGTGKKITLECSQTMGHDKMYWYQQDPGMELHLIHYSYGVNSTEKGDLSSESTVSRIRTEHFPLTLESARPSHTSQYLCASSESPRRGEGNEKLFFGSGTQLSVL.

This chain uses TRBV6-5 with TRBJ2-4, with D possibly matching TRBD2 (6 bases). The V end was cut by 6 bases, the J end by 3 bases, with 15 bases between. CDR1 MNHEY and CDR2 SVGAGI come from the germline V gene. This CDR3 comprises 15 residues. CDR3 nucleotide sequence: TGTGCCAGCAGCCAGAGAAGGGACTTCAAAAACATTCAGTACTTC. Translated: CASSQRRDFKNIQYF.

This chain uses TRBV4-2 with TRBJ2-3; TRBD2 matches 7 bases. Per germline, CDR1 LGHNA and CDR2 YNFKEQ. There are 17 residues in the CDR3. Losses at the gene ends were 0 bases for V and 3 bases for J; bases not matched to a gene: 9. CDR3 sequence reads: CASSQDNVRGRTDTQYF. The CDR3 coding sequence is TGTGCCAGCAGCCAAGATAACGTGCGCGGGAGAACAGATACGCAGTATTTT.